This passage covers 18 T cell receptor beta chains from one sample sequenced in a study of shared clonotypes between healthy human individuals. Using immunoSEQ multiplex PCR, the repertoire was profiled, and TCRdb retains in-frame clones only, with some absent. This table holds under 2.5 million clones, about 90% found once. The sequenced material came from naive CD4+ T cells from PBMCs. Noted subset: CD45RA+ positively selected. The source is a man aged 18 to 30 in good health. Some clones in this sample may be carry-over from other donors' samples.

This chain links TRBV7-3 with TRBJ2-5; possibly TRBD1 for D (5 bases). There are 12 residues in the CDR3. V was shortened by 5 bases and J by 7 bases, with 11 bases between the two germline ends. Germline values: CDR1 SGHTA, CDR2 FQGTGA. Here the CDR3 reads CASSPAQGTQYF. The DNA of the CDR3 is TGTGCCAGCAGCCCCGCCCAGGGGACCCAGTACTTC.

The rearrangement uses TRBV9 and TRBJ1-4; unclear D gene. The CDR3 is made up of 15 amino acids. CDR1 and CDR2 from the germline V gene are SGDLS and YYNGEE. V was clipped by 2 bases and J by 6 bases, with 14 bases between them. The CDR3, as DNA: TGTGCCAGCAGCGTCATGGGAGGGTACGATGAAAAACTGTTTTTT. Its protein is CASSVMGGYDEKLFF.

About this clone itself: The sample carries other DNA sequences with the same CDR3. The V call is TRBV5-1, the J call TRBJ1-6; TRBD1 aligns across 9 bases. The CDR3 is 14 amino acids. V was pared by 4 bases and J by 7 bases, with 3 bases of the junction left unmatched. Germline V gene data show CDR1 as SGHRS and CDR2 as YFSETQ. The CDR3 coding sequence is TGCGCCAGCAGCACGGGACAGGGCAATTCACCCCTCCACTTT. Protein: CASSTGQGNSPLHF. The full variable domain, in which reference TRBV5-1 and TRBJ1-6 provide the parts outside the CDR3, is KAGVTQTPRYLIKTRGQQVTLSCSPISGHRSVSWYQQTPGQGLQFLFEYFSETQRNKGNFPGRFSGRQFSNSRSEMNVSTLELGDSALYLCASSTGQGNSPLHFGNGTRLTVT.

The genes are TRBV11-3 and TRBJ2-2; TRBD1 agrees at 8 bases. This CDR3 is 14 amino acids long. Germline V CDR1 and CDR2: SGHNT, YENEEA. The junction had 7 bases not matched to a gene; V was cut back by 4 bases and J by 9 bases. CDR3 sequence: CASSSGGDRRELFF. The CDR3 nucleotides read TGTGCCAGCAGCTCAGGGGGCGATCGGAGGGAGCTGTTTTTT.

The rearrangement links TRBV19 to TRBJ2-1, with 8 bases identical to TRBD1. V lost 8 bases to trimming and J lost 8 bases; unmatched junction nucleotides: 8. Germline-derived CDR1 and CDR2 are LNHDA and SQIVND (reference sequence). CDR3 length: 13 residues. In DNA form, the CDR3 reads TGTGCCAGTCAGACAGGGGTCATGGATGAGCAGTTCTTC. Translated, it gives CASQTGVMDEQFF. The variable domain in full, with the rest retrieved from reference TRBV19 and TRBJ2-1, is DGGITQSPKYLFRKEGQNVTLSCEQNLNHDAMYWYRQDPGQGLRLIYYSQIVNDFQKGDIAEGYSVSREKKESFPLTVTSAQKNPTAFYLCASQTGVMDEQFFGPGTRLTVL.

The V and J genes are TRBV5-1 and TRBJ2-7, with D possibly matching TRBD2 (6 bases). CDR1 SGHRS and CDR2 YFSETQ come from the germline V gene. The CDR3 runs to 14 residues. V gave up 4 bases and J gave up 1 base, with 12 bases separating them. CDR3 loop: CASSPREESYEQYF. CDR3 DNA: TGCGCCAGCAGCCCGCGGGAAGAGTCCTACGAGCAGTACTTC.

This clone was seen a single time. The rearrangement links TRBV19 to TRBJ1-1, with D perhaps TRBD1 (6 bases). The germline V and J ends were trimmed by 5 bases and 10 bases, with 14 bases remaining between them. This CDR3 comprises 12 residues. CDR1 is LNHDA, CDR2 SQIVND, per germline (reference sequence). The CDR3 reads CASSRRGEGAFF. CDR3 bases: TGTGCCAGTAGTCGCAGGGGCGAAGGAGCTTTCTTT.

This clone was observed once. V gene TRBV11-2 combines with J gene TRBJ2-1; 11 bases are a match to TRBD1. With 0 bases clipped from V and 10 bases from J, the junction kept 8 bases outside the gene matches. This CDR3 region has 16 residues. Germline V gene lookup returns CDR1 SGHAT and CDR2 FQNNGV. CDR3 sequence reads: CASSLDLGDRGVEQFF. In nucleotides, the CDR3 is TGTGCCAGCAGCTTAGATTTAGGGGACAGGGGGGTAGAGCAGTTCTTC. Together with reference TRBV11-2 and TRBJ2-1, the CDR3 gives the full variable domain: EAGVAQSPRYKIIEKRQSVAFWCNPISGHATLYWYQQILGQGPKLLIQFQNNGVVDDSQLPKDRFSAERLKGVDSTLKIQPAKLEDSAVYLCASSLDLGDRGVEQFFGPGTRLTVL.

This clone showed up just once. This chain connects TRBV7-9 to TRBJ2-3, with a weak D call TRBD2 (5 bases). There are 13 residues in the CDR3. The germline V gene encodes CDR1 SEHNR and CDR2 FQNEAQ (reference sequence). Trimming pared 0 bases from V and 5 bases from J, leaving 6 bases between. As DNA, the CDR3 is TGTGCCAGCAGCTTAGCTGGGAGAGATACGCAGTATTTT. Translated, it gives CASSLAGRDTQYF.

V is TRBV5-4 and J is TRBJ2-2, with TRBD1 identical over 7 bases. V lost 4 bases to trimming and J lost 2 bases; unmatched junction nucleotides: 5. The CDR3 contains 15 residues. Germline V CDR1 and CDR2: SGHNT, YYREEE (reference sequence). The CDR3 here is CASSVDRVNTGELFF. The DNA for the CDR3 is TGTGCCAGCAGCGTTGACAGGGTCAACACCGGGGAGCTGTTTTTT.

The chain uses TRBV27 and TRBJ2-7, with 9 positions matching TRBD1. The CDR3 consists of 15 residues. V gave up 2 bases and J gave up 6 bases; unmatched junction bases: 8. Germline V gene data show CDR1 as MNHEY and CDR2 as SMNVEV (reference sequence). This chain's CDR3 is CASSLMGTGLREQYF. CDR3 DNA sequence: TGTGCCAGCAGTTTAATGGGGACAGGGTTACGCGAGCAGTACTTC.

The gene calls are TRBV10-2 and TRBJ2-7, with 9 bases fitting TRBD2. V lost 3 bases, J lost 6 bases, and 3 bases stayed unmatched. CDR1 is WSHSY, CDR2 SAAADI, per germline. The CDR3 spans 13 residues. Here the CDR3 DNA reads TGCGCCAGCAGTGATCGAGCGGGAGGCGAGCAGTACTTC. Translated: CASSDRAGGEQYF.

The V gene is TRBV7-6, the J gene TRBJ2-3; TRBD2 agrees at 7 bases. Germline V lookup: CDR1 SGHVS, CDR2 FNYEAQ. V gave up 5 bases and J gave up 0 bases; unmatched junction bases: 17. The CDR3 is 19 residues long. For the CDR3, the DNA is TGTGCCAGCAGCCTCACCTCGACCGGGGGGTTCGCTAGCACAGATACGCAGTATTTT. Translating it yields CASSLTSTGGFASTDTQYF.

The chain carries TRBV5-1 and TRBJ2-2; TRBD2 aligns across 7 bases. V lost 4 bases and J lost 2; bases outside the gene matches: 5. The germline gives CDR1 SGHRS, CDR2 YFSETQ. The CDR3 is 15 amino acids. DNA for the CDR3: TGCGCCAGCAGCATCCCGGGAGGAAACACCGGGGAGCTGTTTTTT. Translating it yields CASSIPGGNTGELFF. Looking up the rest from reference TRBV5-1 and TRBJ2-2 gives the full variable domain: KAGVTQTPRYLIKTRGQQVTLSCSPISGHRSVSWYQQTPGQGLQFLFEYFSETQRNKGNFPGRFSGRQFSNSRSEMNVSTLELGDSALYLCASSIPGGNTGELFFGEGSRLTVL.

This chain connects TRBV9 to TRBJ1-1; D perhaps matches TRBD1 (5 bases). Germline CDR1 SGDLS, CDR2 YYNGEE. The CDR3 covers 15 residues. V was cut by 0 bases and J by 0 bases, with 9 bases left in between. DNA for the CDR3: TGTGCCAGCAGCGTAGAAACAGGCCTGAACACTGAAGCTTTCTTT. Encoded protein: CASSVETGLNTEAFF.

This clone has just a few counts. Other DNA sequences in this sample translate to the same CDR3. The chain couples TRBV6-6 to TRBJ1-1; 10 nucleotides agree with TRBD1. Germline trimming cut 6 bases from V and 6 bases from J; bases unmatched to any gene: 4. The V gene's germline CDR1 is MNHNY and CDR2 SVGAGI (reference sequence). The CDR3 loop spans 13 amino acids. The CDR3 DNA reads as TGTGCCAGCAGCTCCGGGACAGGGGCTGAAGCTTTCTTT. Protein product: CASSSGTGAEAFF.

The V call is TRBV19, the J call TRBJ2-3; D is perhaps TRBD2 (6 bases). The CDR3 consists of 16 residues. With 1 base removed from V and 2 bases from J, the gap between germline ends came to 13 bases. The germline gives CDR1 LNHDA, CDR2 SQIVND (reference sequence). The CDR3 region has the DNA TGTGCCAGTAGTATAGGCGGGACGGCTTACACAGATACGCAGTATTTT. Its protein is CASSIGGTAYTDTQYF. The entire variable domain, with the rest obtained from reference TRBV19 and TRBJ2-3, is as follows: DGGITQSPKYLFRKEGQNVTLSCEQNLNHDAMYWYRQDPGQGLRLIYYSQIVNDFQKGDIAEGYSVSREKKESFPLTVTSAQKNPTAFYLCASSIGGTAYTDTQYFGPGTRLTVL.

As to this clone: In the same sample, other DNA sequences code for this CDR3. The CDR3 reads CASSLRGSTDTQYF. CDR3 coding DNA: TGTGCCAGCAGCTTGCGTGGGAGCACAGATACGCAGTATTTT. The gene calls are TRBV5-4 and TRBJ2-3; D uncertain. V was clipped by 1 base and J by 0 bases, with 6 bases between them. CDR1 and CDR2 from the germline V gene are SGHNT and YYREEE (reference sequence). The CDR3 sequence is 14 residues long.